The following is a T cell receptor (beta chain) sequence with its context. Under the authors' procedure: Amplification of reference gene primers provided the estimated nucleated cell counts. Sequenced by immunoSEQ multiplex PCR; TCRdb stores in-frame clones only, minus some. For V, J and clone size, that table is used; D and trimming come from the DNA. The sample lists just over 250,000 clones; approximately 89% were seen once. CDR3 length equals 13 residues. The V end was cut by 1 base, the J end by 11 bases, with 14 bases between. CDR1 is SNHLY and CDR2 is FYNNEI in the germline V gene. The data originate from a study of blood T cell repertoires in COVID-19. Looking at the study overall: Sites in the United States, Italy and Spain provided acute and convalescent COVID-19 samples. In each case, the material was cDNA or gDNA derived from T cells, B-cell-depleted T cells, or PBMCs.

This receptor was identified in a woman in her 50s with acute or convalescent COVID-19. The sequenced material came from peripheral blood. The chain has TRBV2 and TRBJ1-1; a possible D gene is TRBD1 (5 bases). CDR3 DNA: TGTGCCAGCAGTGAAGGGCAGCGCCGGGGGGCTTTCTTT. Encoded protein: CASSEGQRRGAFF. The whole variable domain, remainder taken from reference TRBV2 and TRBJ1-1, is EPEVTQTPSHQVTQMGQEVILRCVPISNHLYFYWYRQILGQKVEFLVSFYNNEISEKSEIFDDQFSVERPDGSNFTLKIRSTKLEDSAMYFCASSEGQRRGAFFGQGTRLTVV.